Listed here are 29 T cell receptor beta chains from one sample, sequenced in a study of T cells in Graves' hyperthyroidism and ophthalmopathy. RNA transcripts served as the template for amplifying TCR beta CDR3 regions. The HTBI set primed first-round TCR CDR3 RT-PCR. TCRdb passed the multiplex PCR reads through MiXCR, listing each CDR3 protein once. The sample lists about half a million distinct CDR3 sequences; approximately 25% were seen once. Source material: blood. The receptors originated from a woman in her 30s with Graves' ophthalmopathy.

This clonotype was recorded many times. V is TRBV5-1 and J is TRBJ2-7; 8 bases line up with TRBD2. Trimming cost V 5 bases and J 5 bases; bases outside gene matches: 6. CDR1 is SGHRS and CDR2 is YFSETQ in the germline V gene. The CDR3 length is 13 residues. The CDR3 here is CASSRGGRDEQYF. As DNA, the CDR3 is TGCGCCAGCAGTCGCGGGGGGCGTGACGAGCAGTACTTC.

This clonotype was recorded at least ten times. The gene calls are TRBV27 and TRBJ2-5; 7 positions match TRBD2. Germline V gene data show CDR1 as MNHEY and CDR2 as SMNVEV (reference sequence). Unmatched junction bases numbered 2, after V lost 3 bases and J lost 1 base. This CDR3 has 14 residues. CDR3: CASSFQRGQETQYF. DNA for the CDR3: TGTGCCAGCAGTTTCCAGCGGGGCCAAGAGACCCAGTACTTC.

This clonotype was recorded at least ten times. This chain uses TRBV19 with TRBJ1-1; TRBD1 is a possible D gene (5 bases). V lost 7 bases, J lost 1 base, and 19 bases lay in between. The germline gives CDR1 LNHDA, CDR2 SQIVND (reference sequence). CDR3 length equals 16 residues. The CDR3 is CASMVPRDAKNTEAFF. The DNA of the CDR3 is TGTGCCAGTATGGTGCCCAGGGATGCCAAGAACACTGAAGCTTTCTTT.

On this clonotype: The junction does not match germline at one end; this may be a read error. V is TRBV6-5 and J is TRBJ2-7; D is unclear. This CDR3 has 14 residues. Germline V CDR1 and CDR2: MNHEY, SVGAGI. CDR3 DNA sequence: TGTGCCAGCAGTTACGGGGTCAAATCCTACGATCAGTACTTC. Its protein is CASSYGVKSYDQYF.

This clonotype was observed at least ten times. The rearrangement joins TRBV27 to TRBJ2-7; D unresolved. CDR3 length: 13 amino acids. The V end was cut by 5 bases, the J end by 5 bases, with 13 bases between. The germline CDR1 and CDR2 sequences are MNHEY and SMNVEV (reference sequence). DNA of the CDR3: TGTGCCAGCAGTGCTATGGAGTTCCACGAGCAGTACTTC. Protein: CASSAMEFHEQYF.

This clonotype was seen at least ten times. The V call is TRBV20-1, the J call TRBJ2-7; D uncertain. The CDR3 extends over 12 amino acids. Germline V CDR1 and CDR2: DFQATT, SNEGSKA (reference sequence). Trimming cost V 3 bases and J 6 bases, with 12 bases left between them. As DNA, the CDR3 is TGCAGTGCTAGTATCCAGATAAGCGAGCAGTACTTC. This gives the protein CSASIQISEQYF.

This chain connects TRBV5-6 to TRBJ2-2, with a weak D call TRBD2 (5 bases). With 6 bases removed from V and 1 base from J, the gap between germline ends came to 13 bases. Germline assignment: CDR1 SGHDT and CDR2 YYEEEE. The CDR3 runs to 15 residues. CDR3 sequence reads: CASNLPAGNTGELFF. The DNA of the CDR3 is TGTGCCAGCAACTTACCGGCGGGGAACACCGGGGAGCTGTTTTTT.

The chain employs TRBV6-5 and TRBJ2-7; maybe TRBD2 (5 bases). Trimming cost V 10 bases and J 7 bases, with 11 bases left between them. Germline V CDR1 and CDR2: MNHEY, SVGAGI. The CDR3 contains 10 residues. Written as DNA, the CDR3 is TGTGCCACCGAGAGGGAAGAGCAGTACTTC. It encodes CATEREEQYF.

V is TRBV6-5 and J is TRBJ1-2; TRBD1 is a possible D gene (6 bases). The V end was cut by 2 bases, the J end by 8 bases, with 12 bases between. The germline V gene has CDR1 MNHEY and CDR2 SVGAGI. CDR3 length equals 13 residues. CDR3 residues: CASSYPQGKGYTF. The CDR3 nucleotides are TGTGCCAGCAGTTACCCACAGGGTAAAGGCTACACCTTC.

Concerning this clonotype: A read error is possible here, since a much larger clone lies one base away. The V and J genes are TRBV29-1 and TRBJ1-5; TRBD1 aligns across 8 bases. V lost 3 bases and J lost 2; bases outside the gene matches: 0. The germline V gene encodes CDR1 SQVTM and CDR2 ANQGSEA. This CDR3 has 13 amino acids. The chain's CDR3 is CSVETGGNQPQHF. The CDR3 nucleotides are TGCAGCGTTGAGACAGGGGGCAATCAGCCCCAGCATTTT.

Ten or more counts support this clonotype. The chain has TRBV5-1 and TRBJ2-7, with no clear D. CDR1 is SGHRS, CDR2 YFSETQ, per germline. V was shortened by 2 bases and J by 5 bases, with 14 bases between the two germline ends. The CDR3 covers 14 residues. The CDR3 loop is CASSFEAPQDEQYF. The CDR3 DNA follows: TGCGCCAGCAGCTTCGAAGCTCCCCAGGACGAGCAGTACTTC.

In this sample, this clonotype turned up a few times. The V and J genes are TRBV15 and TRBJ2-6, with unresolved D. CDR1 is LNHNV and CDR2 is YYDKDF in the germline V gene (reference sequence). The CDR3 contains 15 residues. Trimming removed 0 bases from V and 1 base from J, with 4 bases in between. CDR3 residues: CATSRDWSGANVLTF. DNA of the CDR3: TGTGCCACCAGCAGAGATTGGTCTGGGGCCAACGTCCTGACTTTC.

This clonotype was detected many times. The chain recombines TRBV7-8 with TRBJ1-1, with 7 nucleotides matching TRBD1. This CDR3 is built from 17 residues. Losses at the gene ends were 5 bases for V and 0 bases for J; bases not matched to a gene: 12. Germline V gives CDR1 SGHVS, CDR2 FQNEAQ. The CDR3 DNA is TGTGCCAGCAGCCGAACGAGGGGGCGCGGCATGAACACTGAAGCTTTCTTT. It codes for CASSRTRGRGMNTEAFF.

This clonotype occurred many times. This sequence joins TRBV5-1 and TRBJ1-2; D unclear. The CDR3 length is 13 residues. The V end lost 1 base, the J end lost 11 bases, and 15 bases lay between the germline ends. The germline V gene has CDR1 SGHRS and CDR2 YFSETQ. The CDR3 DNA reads TGCGCCAGCAGCTTGATGGTTCCGATCAGTTACACCTTC. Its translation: CASSLMVPISYTF.

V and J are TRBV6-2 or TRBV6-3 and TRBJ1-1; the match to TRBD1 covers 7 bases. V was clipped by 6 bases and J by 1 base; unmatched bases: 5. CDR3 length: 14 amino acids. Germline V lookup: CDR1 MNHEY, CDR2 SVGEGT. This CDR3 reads CASREGTENTEAFF. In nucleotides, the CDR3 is TGTGCCAGCAGGGAGGGGACAGAGAACACTGAAGCTTTCTTT.

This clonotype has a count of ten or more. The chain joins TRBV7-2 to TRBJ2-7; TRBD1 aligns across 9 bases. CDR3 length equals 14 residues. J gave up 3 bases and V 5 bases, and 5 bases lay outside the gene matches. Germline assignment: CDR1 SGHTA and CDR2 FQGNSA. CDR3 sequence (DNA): TGTGCCAGCAGCCAGGACAGGGGACTCTACGAGCAGTACTTC. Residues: CASSQDRGLYEQYF.

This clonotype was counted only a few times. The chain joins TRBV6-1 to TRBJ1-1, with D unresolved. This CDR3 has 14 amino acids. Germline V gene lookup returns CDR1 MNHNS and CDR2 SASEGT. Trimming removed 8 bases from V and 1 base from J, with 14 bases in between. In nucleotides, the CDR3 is TGTGCCAGCGGTCGTTTGGGTCAGAACACTGAAGCTTTCTTT. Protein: CASGRLGQNTEAFF.

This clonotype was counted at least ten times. The DNA of the CDR3 is TGTGCCTTCCCCGGGACTAGCGGAGAGACCCAGTACTTC. Its translation: CAFPGTSGETQYF. This chain joins TRBV7-9 and TRBJ2-5; TRBD2 matches at 11 bases. CDR1 is SEHNR and CDR2 is FQNEAQ in the germline V gene (reference sequence). With V trimmed by 11 bases and J by 4 bases, 6 bases remained unmatched. The CDR3 covers 13 residues.

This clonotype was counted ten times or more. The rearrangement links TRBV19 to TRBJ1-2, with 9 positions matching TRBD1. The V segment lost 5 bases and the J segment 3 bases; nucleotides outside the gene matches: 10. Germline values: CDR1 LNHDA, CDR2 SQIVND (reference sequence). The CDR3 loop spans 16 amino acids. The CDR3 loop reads CASSYAAGQGYYGYTF. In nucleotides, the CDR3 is TGTGCCAGTAGTTACGCCGCGGGACAGGGATACTATGGCTACACCTTC.

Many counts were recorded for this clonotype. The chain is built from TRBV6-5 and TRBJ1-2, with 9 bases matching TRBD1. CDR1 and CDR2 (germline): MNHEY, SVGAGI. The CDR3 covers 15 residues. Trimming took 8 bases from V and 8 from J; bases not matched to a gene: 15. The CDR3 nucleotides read TGTGCCAGCTTTAAGACCGGGACAGGGAGGAAGGGCTACACCTTC. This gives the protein CASFKTGTGRKGYTF.

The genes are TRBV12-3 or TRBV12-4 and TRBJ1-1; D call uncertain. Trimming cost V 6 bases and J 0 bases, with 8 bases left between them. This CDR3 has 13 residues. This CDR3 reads CASSNLVNTEAFF. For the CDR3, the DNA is TGTGCCAGCAGCAACCTAGTGAACACTGAAGCTTTCTTT.

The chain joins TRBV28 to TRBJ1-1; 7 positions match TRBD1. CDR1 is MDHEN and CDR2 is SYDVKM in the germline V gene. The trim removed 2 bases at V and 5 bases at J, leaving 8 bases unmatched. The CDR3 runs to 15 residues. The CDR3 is CASSLTQGEGTEAFF. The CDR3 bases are TGTGCCAGCAGTTTAACCCAGGGGGAGGGTACTGAAGCTTTCTTT.

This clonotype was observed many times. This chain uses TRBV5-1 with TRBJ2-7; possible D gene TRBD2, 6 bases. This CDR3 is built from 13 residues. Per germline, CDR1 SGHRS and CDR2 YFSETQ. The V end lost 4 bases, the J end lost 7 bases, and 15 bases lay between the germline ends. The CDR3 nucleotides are TGCGCCAGCAGCATTACCGAACGGGGGGAGCAGTACTTC. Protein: CASSITERGEQYF.

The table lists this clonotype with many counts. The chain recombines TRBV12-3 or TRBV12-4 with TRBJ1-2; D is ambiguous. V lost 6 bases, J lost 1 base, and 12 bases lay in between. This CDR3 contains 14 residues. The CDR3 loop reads CASRPIRGNYGYTF. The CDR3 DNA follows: TGTGCCAGCAGGCCCATCCGGGGTAACTATGGCTACACCTTC.

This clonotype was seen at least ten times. The CDR3 loop is CASSFPGGRAQPQHF. The DNA of the CDR3 is TGTGCCAGCAGTTTCCCAGGCGGGAGGGCTCAGCCCCAGCATTTT. The rearrangement uses TRBV28 and TRBJ1-5; D is uncertain. V was pared by 3 bases and J by 6 bases, with 15 bases between. The CDR3 is made up of 15 amino acids. Germline V gene data show CDR1 as MDHEN and CDR2 as SYDVKM. The full variable domain, with the rest looked up from reference TRBV28 and TRBJ1-5, is DVKVTQSSRYLVKRTGEKVFLECVQDMDHENMFWYRQDPGLGLRLIYFSYDVKMKEKGDIPEGYSVSREKKERFSLILESASTNQTSMYLCASSFPGGRAQPQHFGDGTRLSIL.

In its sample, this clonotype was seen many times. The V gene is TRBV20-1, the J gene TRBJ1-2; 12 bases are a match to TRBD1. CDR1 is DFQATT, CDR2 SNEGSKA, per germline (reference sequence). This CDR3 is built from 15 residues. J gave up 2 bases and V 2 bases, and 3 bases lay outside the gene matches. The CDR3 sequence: CSARSGTGGNYGYTF. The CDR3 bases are TGCAGTGCTAGATCAGGGACAGGGGGCAACTATGGCTACACCTTC.

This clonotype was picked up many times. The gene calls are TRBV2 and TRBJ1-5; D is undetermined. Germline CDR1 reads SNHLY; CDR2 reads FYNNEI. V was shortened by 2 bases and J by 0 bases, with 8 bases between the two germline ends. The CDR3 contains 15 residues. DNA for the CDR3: TGTGCCAGCAGTGAACCGGAATATAGCAATCAGCCCCAGCATTTT. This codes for CASSEPEYSNQPQHF.

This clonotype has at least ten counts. The CDR3 DNA sequence: TGTGCCAGCAGCTGGCCGGGACTCGGAACCTACGAGCAGTACTTC. Residues: CASSWPGLGTYEQYF. The gene calls are TRBV28 and TRBJ2-7; a weak D match, TRBD2 (6 bases). CDR1 is MDHEN and CDR2 is SYDVKM in the germline V gene. V was shortened by 6 bases and J by 2 bases, with 17 bases between the two germline ends. The CDR3 totals 15 residues.

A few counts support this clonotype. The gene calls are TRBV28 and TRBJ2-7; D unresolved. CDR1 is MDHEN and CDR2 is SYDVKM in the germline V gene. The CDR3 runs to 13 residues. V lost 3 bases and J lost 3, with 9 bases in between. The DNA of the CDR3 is TGTGCCAGCAGTTTTGCCGGATTCTACGAGCAGTACTTC. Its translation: CASSFAGFYEQYF. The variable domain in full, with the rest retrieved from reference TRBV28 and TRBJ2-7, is DVKVTQSSRYLVKRTGEKVFLECVQDMDHENMFWYRQDPGLGLRLIYFSYDVKMKEKGDIPEGYSVSREKKERFSLILESASTNQTSMYLCASSFAGFYEQYFGPGTRLTVT.